These T cell receptor beta chains were read from a single sample in a study of blood T cells in healthy people across ages. TCRdb redid the calling of the 5' RACE reads with MiXCR, one entry per CDR3 protein. Here the sample spans 1.5 million to 2 million distinct CDR3 sequences, 49% being singletons. The sample consisted of blood. Receptor source: a woman aged 40 to 50 in good health. The CDR3 runs from the conserved cysteine through the conserved F or W. Some rows have no size entry. The others give once, few or many, or a class for an expanded clone.

NA	TRBV5-5	TRBJ2-5	CASSYTGLAGGQETQYF
few	TRBV7-2	TRBJ2-7	CASSIVGRSYEQYF
few	TRBV25-1	TRBJ2-5	CASSEPGQGMAQYF
few	TRBV9	TRBJ2-6	CASTSDIYFSGANVLTF
few	TRBV7-2	TRBJ1-1	CASSGPGWGTEAFF
NA	TRBV12-3/TRBV12-4	TRBJ2-1	CASTSRHENYNEQFF
NA	TRBV19	TRBJ2-6	CASSMSSGANVLTF
NA	TRBV5-4	NA	CAGSLAQGNEQYF
NA	TRBV5-1	TRBJ2-7	CASSLSLAGQEQYF
once	TRBV4-2	TRBJ1-1	CASSQVGQNTEAFF
NA	TRBV2	TRBJ1-2	CASSADSFYGYTF
few	TRBV29-1	TRBJ2-1	CSVTGAISYNEQFF
NA	TRBV5-6	TRBJ2-5	CASSFYKQQLQETQYF
NA	TRBV6-1	TRBJ2-7	CASSDPGDRVYEQYF
few	TRBV7-2	TRBJ1-5	CASSLVSTAGGQPQHF
NA	TRBV7-2	TRBJ2-1	CASSLVSGLGGINEQFF
few	TRBV7-2	TRBJ2-1	CASSLGEGNEQFF
NA	TRBV5-6	TRBJ2-2	CASSLLGGDDTGELFF
NA	TRBV3-1	TRBJ2-1	CASSYTGGYYNEQFF